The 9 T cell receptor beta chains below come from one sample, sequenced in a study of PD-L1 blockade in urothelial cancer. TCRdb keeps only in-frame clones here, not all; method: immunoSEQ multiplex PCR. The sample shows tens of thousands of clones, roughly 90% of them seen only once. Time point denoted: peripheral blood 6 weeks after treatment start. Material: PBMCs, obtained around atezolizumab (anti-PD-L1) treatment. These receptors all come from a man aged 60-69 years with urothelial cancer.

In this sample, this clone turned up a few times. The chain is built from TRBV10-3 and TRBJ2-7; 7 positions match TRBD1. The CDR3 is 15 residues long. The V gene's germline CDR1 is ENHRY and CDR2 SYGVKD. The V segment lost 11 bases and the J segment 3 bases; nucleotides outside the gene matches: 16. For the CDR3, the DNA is TGTGCCGGAGGAACAGGGGCCAAAACAAACTACGAGCAGTACTTC. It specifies CAGGTGAKTNYEQYF.

The CDR3 DNA reads as TGCGCCAGCAGCTTGGGGGACAGGGGGCAGGAGACCCAGTACTTC. Translating gives CASSLGDRGQETQYF. The gene calls are TRBV5-1 and TRBJ2-5, with 12 bases matching TRBD1. V lost 0 bases and J lost 5; bases outside the gene matches: 2. The CDR3 spans 15 residues. The V gene's germline CDR1 is SGHRS and CDR2 YFSETQ.

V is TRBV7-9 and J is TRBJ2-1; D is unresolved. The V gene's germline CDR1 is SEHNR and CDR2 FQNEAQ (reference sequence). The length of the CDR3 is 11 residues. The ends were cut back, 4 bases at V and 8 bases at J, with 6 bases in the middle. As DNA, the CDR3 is TGTGCCAGCAGCTCCGTCTATGAGCAGTTCTTC. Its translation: CASSSVYEQFF.

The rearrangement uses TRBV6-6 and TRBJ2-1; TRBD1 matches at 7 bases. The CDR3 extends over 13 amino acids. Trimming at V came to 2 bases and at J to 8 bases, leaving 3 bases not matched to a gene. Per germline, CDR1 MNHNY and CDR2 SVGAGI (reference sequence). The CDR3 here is CASSYNRGDEQFF. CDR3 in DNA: TGTGCCAGCAGTTACAACAGGGGCGATGAGCAGTTCTTC.

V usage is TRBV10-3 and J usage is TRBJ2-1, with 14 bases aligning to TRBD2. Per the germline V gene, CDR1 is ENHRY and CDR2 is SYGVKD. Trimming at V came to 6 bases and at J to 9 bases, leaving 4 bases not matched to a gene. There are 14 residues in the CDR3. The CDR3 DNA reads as TGTGCCATCAGAACGGGACTAGCGGGAGCTGAGCAGTTCTTC. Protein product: CAIRTGLAGAEQFF.

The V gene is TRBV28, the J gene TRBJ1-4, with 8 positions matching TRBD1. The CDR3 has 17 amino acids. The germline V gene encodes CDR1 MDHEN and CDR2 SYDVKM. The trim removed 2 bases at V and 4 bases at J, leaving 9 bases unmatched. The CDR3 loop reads CASSLARQGTNNEKLFF. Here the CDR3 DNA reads TGTGCCAGCAGTTTAGCAAGACAGGGGACGAATAATGAAAAACTGTTTTTT.

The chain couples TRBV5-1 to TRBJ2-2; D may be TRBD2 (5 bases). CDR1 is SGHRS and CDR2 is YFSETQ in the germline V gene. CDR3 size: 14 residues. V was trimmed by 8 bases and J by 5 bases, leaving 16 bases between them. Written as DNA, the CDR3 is TGCGCCAGTAACGGGGTCGGGGTGACCGGGGAGCTGTTTTTT. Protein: CASNGVGVTGELFF.

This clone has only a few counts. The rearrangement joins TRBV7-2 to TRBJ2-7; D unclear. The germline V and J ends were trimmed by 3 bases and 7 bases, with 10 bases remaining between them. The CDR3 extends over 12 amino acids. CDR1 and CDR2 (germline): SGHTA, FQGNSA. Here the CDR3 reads CASSFQSREQYF. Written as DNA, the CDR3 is TGTGCCAGCAGCTTCCAATCTCGGGAGCAGTACTTC.

The CDR3 region has the DNA TGTGCCAGCAGCACCGGGGGGCGCCAATATGGCTACACCTTC. Its protein is CASSTGGRQYGYTF. The chain joins TRBV28 to TRBJ1-2, with D possibly TRBD1 on 6 matching bases. V was cut by 6 bases and J by 5 bases, with 16 bases left in between. The CDR3 is 14 residues long. Germline CDR1 and CDR2: MDHEN and SYDVKM.